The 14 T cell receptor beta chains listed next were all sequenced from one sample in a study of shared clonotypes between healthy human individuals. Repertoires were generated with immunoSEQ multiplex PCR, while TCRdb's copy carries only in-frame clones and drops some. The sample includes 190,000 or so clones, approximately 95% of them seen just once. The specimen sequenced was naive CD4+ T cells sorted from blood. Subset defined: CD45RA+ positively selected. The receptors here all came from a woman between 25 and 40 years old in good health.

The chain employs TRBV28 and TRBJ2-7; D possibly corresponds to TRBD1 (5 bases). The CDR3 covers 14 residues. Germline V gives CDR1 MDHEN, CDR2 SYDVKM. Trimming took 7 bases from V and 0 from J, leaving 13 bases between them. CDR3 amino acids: CASTVTDPSYEQYF. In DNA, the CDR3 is TGTGCCAGCACTGTGACAGACCCCTCCTACGAGCAGTACTTC.

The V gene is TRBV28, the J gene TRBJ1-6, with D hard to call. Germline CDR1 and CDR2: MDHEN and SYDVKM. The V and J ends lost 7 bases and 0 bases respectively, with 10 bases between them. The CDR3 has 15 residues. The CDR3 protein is CASKISSSYNSPLHF. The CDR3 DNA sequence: TGTGCCAGCAAGATCAGCAGCTCCTATAATTCACCCCTCCACTTT.

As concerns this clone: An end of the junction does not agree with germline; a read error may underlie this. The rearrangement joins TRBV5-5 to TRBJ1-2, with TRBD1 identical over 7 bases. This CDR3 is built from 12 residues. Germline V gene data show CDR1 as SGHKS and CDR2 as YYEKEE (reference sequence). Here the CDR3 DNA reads TGTGCCAGCAGCTTATGGGACAGCGGTCTCTCCTTC. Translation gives CASSLWDSGLSF.

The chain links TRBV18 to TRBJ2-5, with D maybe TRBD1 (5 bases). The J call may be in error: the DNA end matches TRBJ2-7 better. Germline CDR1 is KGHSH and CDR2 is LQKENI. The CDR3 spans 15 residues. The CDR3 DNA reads TGTGCCAGCTCACCACCTTTACAGGTGCCCTACGAGCAGTACTTC. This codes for CASSPPLQVPYEQYF.

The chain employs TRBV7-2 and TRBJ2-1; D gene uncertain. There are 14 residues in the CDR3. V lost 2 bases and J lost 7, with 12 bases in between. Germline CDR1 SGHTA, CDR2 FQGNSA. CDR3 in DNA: TGTGCCAGCAGCTTACGTCAGGTCGAAAATGAGCAGTTCTTC. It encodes CASSLRQVENEQFF.

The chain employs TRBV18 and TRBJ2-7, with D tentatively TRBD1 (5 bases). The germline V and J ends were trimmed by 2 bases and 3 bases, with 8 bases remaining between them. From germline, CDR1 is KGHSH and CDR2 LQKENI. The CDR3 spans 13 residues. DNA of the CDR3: TGTGCCAGCTCACCAACAGGAAACTACGAGCAGTACTTC. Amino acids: CASSPTGNYEQYF. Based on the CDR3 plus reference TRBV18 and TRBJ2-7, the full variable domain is NAGVMQNPRHLVRRRGQEARLRCSPMKGHSHVYWYRQLPEEGLKFMVYLQKENIIDESGMPKERFSAEFPKEGPSILRIQQVVRGDSAAYFCASSPTGNYEQYFGPGTRLTVT.

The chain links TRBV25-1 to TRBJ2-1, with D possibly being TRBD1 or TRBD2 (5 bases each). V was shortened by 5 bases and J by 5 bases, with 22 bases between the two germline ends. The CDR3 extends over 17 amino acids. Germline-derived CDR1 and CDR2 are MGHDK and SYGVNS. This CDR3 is CASSQLLRPGRNNEQFF. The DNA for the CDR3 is TGTGCCAGCAGTCAACTACTACGCCCAGGGAGAAACAATGAGCAGTTCTTC.

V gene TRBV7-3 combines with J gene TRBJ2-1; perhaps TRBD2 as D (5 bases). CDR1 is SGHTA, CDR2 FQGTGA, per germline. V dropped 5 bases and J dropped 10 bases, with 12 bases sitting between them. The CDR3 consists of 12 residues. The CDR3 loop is CASSPYEGEQFF. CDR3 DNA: TGTGCCAGCAGCCCGTATGAGGGAGAGCAGTTCTTC. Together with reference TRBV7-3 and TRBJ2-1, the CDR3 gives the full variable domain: GAGVSQTPSNKVTEKGKYVELRCDPISGHTALYWYRQSLGQGPEFLIYFQGTGAADDSGLPNDRFFAVRPEGSVSTLKIQRTERGDSAVYLCASSPYEGEQFFGPGTRLTVL.

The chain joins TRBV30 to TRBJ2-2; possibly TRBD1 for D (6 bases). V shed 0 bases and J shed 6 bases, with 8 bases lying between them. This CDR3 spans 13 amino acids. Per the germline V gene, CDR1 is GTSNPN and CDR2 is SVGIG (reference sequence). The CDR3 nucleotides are TGTGCCTGGAGTGTAGGGGGTGCCGGGGAGCTGTTTTTT. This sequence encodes CAWSVGGAGELFF.

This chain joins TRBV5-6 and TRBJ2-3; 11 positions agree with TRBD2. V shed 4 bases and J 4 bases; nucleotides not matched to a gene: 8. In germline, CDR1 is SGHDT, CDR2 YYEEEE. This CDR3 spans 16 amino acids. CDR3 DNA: TGTGCCAGCAGCCCCGCCCCTAGCGGGAGGTCAGATACGCAGTATTTT. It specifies CASSPAPSGRSDTQYF.

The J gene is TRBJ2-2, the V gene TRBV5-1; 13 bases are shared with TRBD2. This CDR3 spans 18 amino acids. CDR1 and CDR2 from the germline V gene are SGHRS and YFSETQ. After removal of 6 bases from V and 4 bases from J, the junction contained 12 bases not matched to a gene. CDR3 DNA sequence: TGCGCCAGCACCCGCCAATGGGGACTAGCGGGATTCACCGGGGAGCTGTTTTTT. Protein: CASTRQWGLAGFTGELFF.

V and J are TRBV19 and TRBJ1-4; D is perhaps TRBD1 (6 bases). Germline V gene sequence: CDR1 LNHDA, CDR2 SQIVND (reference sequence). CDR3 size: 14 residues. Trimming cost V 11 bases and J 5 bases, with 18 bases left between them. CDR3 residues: CASQGYGKNEKLFF. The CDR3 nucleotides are TGTGCCTCCCAGGGGTATGGCAAGAATGAAAAACTGTTTTTT.

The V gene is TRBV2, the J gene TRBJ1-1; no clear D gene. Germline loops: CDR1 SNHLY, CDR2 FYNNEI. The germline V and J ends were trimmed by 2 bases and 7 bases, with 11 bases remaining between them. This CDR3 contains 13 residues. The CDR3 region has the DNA TGTGCCAGCAGTGAAAATGGCAGGTTTGAAGCTTTCTTT. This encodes CASSENGRFEAFF. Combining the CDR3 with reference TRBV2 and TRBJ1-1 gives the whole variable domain EPEVTQTPSHQVTQMGQEVILRCVPISNHLYFYWYRQILGQKVEFLVSFYNNEISEKSEIFDDQFSVERPDGSNFTLKIRSTKLEDSAMYFCASSENGRFEAFFGQGTRLTVV.

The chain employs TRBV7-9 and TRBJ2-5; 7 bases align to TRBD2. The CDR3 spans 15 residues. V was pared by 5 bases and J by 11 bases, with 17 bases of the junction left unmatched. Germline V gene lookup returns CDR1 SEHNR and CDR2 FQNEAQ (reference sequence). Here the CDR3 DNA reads TGTGCCAGCAGCCTACTAGGACTAGGCCCTCTGGAGCAGTACTTC. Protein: CASSLLGLGPLEQYF.